Detailed here is one TCR beta chain. The antigen is unknown. Sequencing of the DNA from cultured CD4+ T cells was carried out with the Oncomine TCR Beta short-read assay. Someone extracted genomic DNA from cultured CD4+ T cells. MiXCR, run by TCRdb on the PCR reads, gives a single entry per CDR3 protein. This sample carries roughly 28,000 distinct CDR3 sequences, less than 60% of them seen once, and the ten largest clones take over 25%. This specimen comes from a study of vaccination and CD4 T cells after COVID-19. Study-level results: The study found median SARS-CoV-2-reactive clonotypes rising from roughly 19 to 38, not significantly.

The CDR3 has 13 amino acids. With V trimmed by 5 bases and J by 7 bases, 6 bases remained unmatched. Germline-derived CDR1 and CDR2 are SGHTA and FQGTGA. Treatment here: approximately nine-day PBMC culture with coronavirus spike peptide pools or control peptides (ViraFEST assay). ViraFEST stimulated the growth of antigen-specific T cells using peptide pools and subsequently profiled their TCRs by sequencing. Some 2 million PBMCs were grown per well alongside approximately 9.2 IU/ml IL-2 and roughly 9.3 ug/ml peptide pools. This sequence was found in a human donor who received a COVID-19 vaccine. The source was CD4+ T cells from blood, cultured in vitro, collected before SARS-CoV-2 vaccination. The V call is TRBV7-3, the J call TRBJ1-1; 8 bases match TRBD1. CDR3 residues: CASSLDRGIEAFF. CDR3 nucleotide sequence: TGTGCCAGCAGCCTTGACAGGGGTATTGAAGCTTTCTTT.